The source of this TCR beta chain is a study of control samples from healthy donors and cancer patients. The germline CDR1 and CDR2 sequences are SGHRS and YFSETQ. This CDR3 is 17 amino acids long. Trimming took 4 bases from V and 0 from J; bases not matched to a gene: 9. Profiling relied on immunoSEQ multiplex PCR, and the TCRdb table lists in-frame clones only, not all of them. The profile shows 120,000 or so clones, 70% to 90% of them singletons. The source is a woman aged 60-75 years with lung cancer. This chain uses TRBV5-1 with TRBJ1-1; 10 bases fit TRBD1. The sequencing sample was made of PBMCs. The CDR3 spells CASSPRTGGSMNTEAFF. CDR3 bases: TGCGCCAGCAGCCCCCGGACAGGGGGGTCCATGAACACTGAAGCTTTCTTT.